This T cell receptor (beta chain) derives from a study of Graves' ophthalmopathy and Graves' hyperthyroidism. Other autoimmune diseases, uncontrolled infections, pregnancy or lactation ruled patients out of participation. Study observations and caveats: Most clonotypes expanded in thyroid above 0.001 frequency were present in blood too.

With regard to this clonotype: Its specificity is not known.

RNA transcripts provided the template for amplifying TCR beta CDR3 regions. Second-round multiplex PCR followed a first-round RT-PCR using HTBI primers. TCRdb reprocessed the multiplex PCR reads with MiXCR, giving one entry per CDR3 protein. In the table there are 220,000 or so distinct CDR3 sequences, roughly 21% of which are singletons. The source material was peripheral blood. The receptor's source is a woman aged 45 to 65 with Graves' ophthalmopathy.

CDR3 protein: CASSWRHDTEAFF. Here the CDR3 DNA reads TGTGCCAGCAGTTGGAGACACGACACTGAAGCTTTCTTT. The genes are TRBV2 and TRBJ1-1; D not certain. V lost 5 bases to trimming and J lost 3 bases, with 10 bases between them. Looked up from germline, CDR1 is SNHLY and CDR2 is FYNNEI. The CDR3 contains 13 residues.